This entry lists 31 T cell receptor beta chains sequenced from one sample in a study of blood T cell repertoires in COVID-19. Libraries were prepared by immunoSEQ multiplex PCR; TCRdb keeps only in-frame clonotypes and omits some of them. The sample includes about 98,000 clones, roughly 80% of them seen just once. The sequenced material came from peripheral blood. The receptors shown here come from a man of 80 years or more with acute or convalescent COVID-19.

The chain has TRBV7-2 and TRBJ2-5; D may be TRBD1 (6 bases). The CDR3 is 15 amino acids. The V and J ends lost 4 bases and 4 bases respectively, with 16 bases between them. From germline, CDR1 is SGHTA and CDR2 FQGNSA. The CDR3 sequence is CASSSLGHQGETQYF. CDR3 DNA sequence: TGTGCCAGCAGCTCCCTGGGACACCAGGGAGAGACCCAGTACTTC.

The chain links TRBV7-2 to TRBJ1-1, with 8 bases identical to TRBD1. Germline V CDR1 and CDR2: SGHTA, FQGNSA. The V gene end was trimmed by 1 base and the J gene end by 8 bases; junction bases not matched to a gene: 3. This CDR3 is 13 amino acids long. CDR3 in DNA: TGTGCCAGCAGCTTAGTTCAGGGGGCGGAAGCTTTCTTT. Residues: CASSLVQGAEAFF.

The CDR3, as DNA: TGTGCCAGCACGGCGGCAGCCACGAACACCGGGGAGCTGTTTTTT. Translation gives CASTAAATNTGELFF. This chain joins TRBV18 and TRBJ2-2; D not certain. Germline V lookup: CDR1 KGHSH, CDR2 LQKENI. With 8 bases removed from V and 0 bases from J, the gap between germline ends came to 13 bases. There are 15 residues in the CDR3.

The CDR3 here is CASSKDRGQETQYF. The CDR3 DNA follows: TGTGCCAGCAGCAAAGACAGGGGGCAAGAGACCCAGTACTTC. The rearrangement uses TRBV7-2 and TRBJ2-5, with 9 bases matching TRBD1. The germline gives CDR1 SGHTA, CDR2 FQGNSA. The CDR3 consists of 14 residues. V gave up 5 bases and J gave up 2 bases; unmatched junction bases: 3.

V gene TRBV27 combines with J gene TRBJ2-7; 8 bases are a match to TRBD2. Germline CDR1 is MNHEY and CDR2 is SMNVEV (reference sequence). V lost 6 bases to trimming and J lost 3 bases; unmatched junction nucleotides: 4. The CDR3 is made up of 13 amino acids. The CDR3: CASSPRGGYEQYF. CDR3 sequence (DNA): TGTGCCAGCAGCCCCCGGGGGGGCTACGAGCAGTACTTC.

Ten or more counts support this clone. The chain combines TRBV7-9 with TRBJ1-1, with TRBD1 as a possible D gene (6 bases). In germline, CDR1 is SEHNR, CDR2 FQNEAQ (reference sequence). The CDR3 loop spans 12 amino acids. Trimming stripped 11 bases from V and 1 base from J, with 11 bases between. CDR3 sequence reads: CAAGGANTEAFF. The CDR3 region has the DNA TGTGCCGCTGGGGGCGCGAACACTGAAGCTTTCTTT.

Here the CDR3 reads CASSPGQGSQPQHF. The CDR3, as DNA: TGTGCCAGCAGTCCGGGACAGGGGTCTCAGCCCCAGCATTTT. V and J are TRBV7-2 and TRBJ1-5; 10 bases are a match to TRBD1. CDR1 is SGHTA, CDR2 FQGNSA, per germline. The CDR3 runs to 14 residues. Losses at the gene ends were 6 bases for V and 6 bases for J; bases not matched to a gene: 5.

The chain couples TRBV7-2 to TRBJ2-1, with D maybe TRBD1 (6 bases). Germline assignment: CDR1 SGHTA and CDR2 FQGNSA. The CDR3 contains 14 residues. Trimming left V 5 bases short and J 3 bases short, with 11 bases between. In DNA, the CDR3 is TGTGCCAGCAGCCTTAGACAGGACTACAATGAGCAGTTCTTC. It is translated as CASSLRQDYNEQFF.

The CDR3: CASMGREGLNEQFF. The CDR3 DNA reads as TGCGCCAGCATGGGGCGGGAGGGCCTTAATGAGCAGTTCTTC. The chain links TRBV10-2 to TRBJ2-1, with 9 bases matching TRBD2. Per germline, CDR1 WSHSY and CDR2 SAAADI. This CDR3 has 14 residues. V lost 7 bases, J lost 7 bases, and 8 bases stayed unmatched.

The chain carries TRBV27 and TRBJ1-6, with 7 positions matching TRBD1. Looked up from germline, CDR1 is MNHEY and CDR2 is SMNVEV (reference sequence). V lost 3 bases and J lost 7; bases outside the gene matches: 12. The CDR3 covers 17 residues. CDR3 sequence: CASSFRSRGRGNSPLHF. The CDR3 nucleotides read TGTGCCAGCAGTTTCCGATCCCGGGGCAGGGGGAATTCACCCCTCCACTTT.

This clone came up once. V and J are TRBV30 and TRBJ1-1, with 8 positions matching TRBD1. Germline lookup yields CDR1 GTSNPN and CDR2 SVGIG (reference sequence). The CDR3 contains 13 residues. J gave up 4 bases and V 1 base, and 2 bases lay outside the gene matches. CDR3 bases: TGTGCCTGGAGTGAGGACAGGGTCACTGAAGCTTTCTTT. This codes for CAWSEDRVTEAFF.

This sequence joins TRBV19 and TRBJ1-2, with D possibly being TRBD1 (6 bases). With 4 bases removed from V and 7 bases from J, the gap between germline ends came to 19 bases. The CDR3 has 15 amino acids. In germline, CDR1 is LNHDA, CDR2 SQIVND (reference sequence). In DNA, the CDR3 is TGTGCCAGTAGTACCAAGACAGGCCCCTCTGGTGGCTACACCTTC. It codes for CASSTKTGPSGGYTF.

J is TRBJ1-2 and V is TRBV29-1, with D perhaps matching TRBD1 (6 bases). Germline values: CDR1 SQVTM, CDR2 ANQGSEA. This CDR3 contains 12 residues. Trimming removed 7 bases at V and 4 bases at J, with 13 bases between. The CDR3 nucleotides are TGCAGCGCTCCCCAGGGGATCTATGGCTACACCTTC. Protein sequence: CSAPQGIYGYTF. The full variable domain, completed using reference TRBV29-1 and TRBJ1-2, is SAVISQKPSRDICQRGTSLTIQCQVDSQVTMMFWYRQQPGQSLTLIATANQGSEATYESGFVIDKFPISRPNLTFSTLTVSNMSPEDSSIYLCSAPQGIYGYTFGSGTRLTVV.

In this sample, this clone turned up a few times. This chain connects TRBV6-2 or TRBV6-3 to TRBJ1-2, with TRBD1 as a possible D gene (6 bases). CDR3 length: 13 amino acids. V lost 0 bases to trimming and J lost 12 bases, with 14 bases between them. Germline V gene data show CDR1 as MNHEY and CDR2 as SVGEGT. The CDR3 DNA sequence: TGTGCCAGCAGTTACTCGCCAGGGGTGAATAACACCTTC. Protein sequence: CASSYSPGVNNTF.

This clone has more than one count but fewer than ten. The chain carries TRBV5-5 and TRBJ2-2; D may be TRBD1 (7 bases). The V end lost 4 bases, the J end lost 0 bases, and 10 bases lay between the germline ends. CDR1 is SGHKS, CDR2 YYEKEE, per germline (reference sequence). This CDR3 is 15 amino acids long. CDR3 sequence: CASSAGTANTGELFF. Written as DNA, the CDR3 is TGTGCCAGCAGCGCGGGGACAGCGAACACCGGGGAGCTGTTTTTT.

V usage is TRBV7-2 and J usage is TRBJ2-7; 10 bases match TRBD2. Germline trimming cut 2 bases from V and 3 bases from J; bases unmatched to any gene: 7. The CDR3 totals 16 residues. The germline CDR1 and CDR2 sequences are SGHTA and FQGNSA. CDR3 residues: CASSLLGLADRYEQYF. The CDR3 DNA is TGTGCCAGCAGCTTATTAGGACTAGCGGACCGCTACGAGCAGTACTTC.

CDR3 protein: CASSVGSPLHF. CDR3 nucleotides: TGTGCCAGCAGTGTCGGTTCACCCCTCCACTTT. J is TRBJ1-6 and V is TRBV2; D is ambiguous. The germline CDR1 and CDR2 sequences are SNHLY and FYNNEI. The ends were cut back, 4 bases at V and 9 bases at J, with 4 bases in the middle. This CDR3 has 11 residues.

This chain connects TRBV6-1 to TRBJ1-4; 7 bases align to TRBD1. There are 18 residues in the CDR3. With V trimmed by 3 bases and J by 1 base, 11 bases remained unmatched. CDR1 MNHNS and CDR2 SASEGT come from the germline V gene. The CDR3 sequence: CASSDRTGGLVTNEKLFF. CDR3 nucleotides: TGTGCCAGCAGTGACCGGACAGGAGGTCTAGTAACTAATGAAAAACTGTTTTTT.

This clone is a singleton in its sample. A junction end diverges from the germline sequence, so it may reflect a read error. The chain combines TRBV5-1 with TRBJ1-1; no clear D. Germline CDR1 SGHRS, CDR2 YFSETQ. This CDR3 is built from 15 residues. The CDR3, as DNA: TGCGCCAGCAGGGAGGGTGCGGTCGGGAACCCTGAAGCTTTCTTT. This codes for CASREGAVGNPEAFF.

CDR3 DNA: TGTGCCAGCAGCCACCAAAGAGCGGGAGGTGCCATTAGAGGCAATGAGCAGTTCTTC. This sequence encodes CASSHQRAGGAIRGNEQFF. The chain carries TRBV6-2 or TRBV6-3 and TRBJ2-1; the match to TRBD2 covers 9 bases. V dropped 6 bases and J dropped 6; count of bases not matched to a gene: 21. CDR1 and CDR2 (germline): MNHEY, SVGEGT. This CDR3 has 19 amino acids.

The chain couples TRBV27 to TRBJ1-1, with 8 bases fitting TRBD1. The germline CDR1 and CDR2 sequences are MNHEY and SMNVEV (reference sequence). The CDR3 loop spans 15 amino acids. V gave up 5 bases and J gave up 5 bases; unmatched junction bases: 10. CDR3: CASSREDRVRTEAFF. The CDR3 nucleotides are TGTGCCAGCAGTAGGGAGGACAGGGTAAGGACTGAAGCTTTCTTT.

This chain uses TRBV7-2 with TRBJ2-6; no reliable D call. Per germline, CDR1 SGHTA and CDR2 FQGNSA. With 4 bases removed from V and 2 bases from J, the gap between germline ends came to 12 bases. This CDR3 contains 16 residues. This CDR3 is CASSSRGVAGANVLTF. The CDR3 DNA reads TGTGCCAGCAGCTCAAGAGGCGTGGCTGGGGCCAACGTCCTGACTTTC.

V and J are TRBV5-5 and TRBJ1-6, with 8 bases identical to TRBD1. The V segment lost 3 bases and the J segment 7 bases; nucleotides outside the gene matches: 6. This CDR3 has 15 residues. Per germline, CDR1 SGHKS and CDR2 YYEKEE (reference sequence). The CDR3: CASSSKTGVNSPLHF. In DNA, the CDR3 is TGTGCCAGCAGCTCAAAGACAGGGGTCAATTCACCCCTCCACTTT.

A few counts support this clone. This chain connects TRBV10-2 to TRBJ2-2; no definite D call. The V and J ends lost 6 bases and 6 bases respectively, with 17 bases between them. In germline, CDR1 is WSHSY, CDR2 SAAADI. The length of the CDR3 is 15 residues. CDR3 nucleotides: TGCGCCAGCAGCGAAGCCCGGGTTGCGGCCGGGGAGCTGTTTTTT. Translating it yields CASSEARVAAGELFF.

The J gene is TRBJ2-7, the V gene TRBV5-1; possibly TRBD1 for D (7 bases). The CDR3 is 15 amino acids. Trimming cost V 3 bases and J 0 bases, with 13 bases left between them. Germline CDR1 SGHRS, CDR2 YFSETQ. For the CDR3, the DNA is TGCGCCAGCAGCTACGGAGGGACAGCCTCCTACGAGCAGTACTTC. Translated: CASSYGGTASYEQYF. The complete variable domain, with remaining parts taken from reference TRBV5-1 and TRBJ2-7, reads KAGVTQTPRYLIKTRGQQVTLSCSPISGHRSVSWYQQTPGQGLQFLFEYFSETQRNKGNFPGRFSGRQFSNSRSEMNVSTLELGDSALYLCASSYGGTASYEQYFGPGTRLTVT.

The rearrangement links TRBV5-8 to TRBJ2-2; 8 bases map to TRBD1. Germline CDR1 SGHTS, CDR2 YDEGEE. After removal of 4 bases from V and 6 bases from J, the junction contained 8 bases not matched to a gene. CDR3 size: 15 residues. Here the CDR3 reads CASSVGQAHPGELFF. CDR3 sequence (DNA): TGTGCCAGCAGCGTGGGACAGGCCCACCCCGGGGAGCTGTTTTTT.

The V and J genes are TRBV11-3 and TRBJ2-4; 10 bases are a match to TRBD2. Germline-derived CDR1 and CDR2 are SGHNT and YENEEA. The CDR3 sequence is 15 residues long. V shed 1 base, J shed 9 bases, and the junction held 6 bases outside the gene matches. The CDR3 bases are TGTGCCAGCAGCTTAGGTCCGCCTAGCGGGAGCATTCAGTACTTC. Translated, it gives CASSLGPPSGSIQYF.

This chain uses TRBV18 with TRBJ1-1; TRBD1 agrees at 9 bases. Per the germline V gene, CDR1 is KGHSH and CDR2 is LQKENI. V trimming: 3 bases; J trimming: 0 bases; junction bases outside the gene matches: 2. CDR3 size: 15 residues. CDR3 DNA sequence: TGTGCCAGCTCACCTGGACAGGGGTTGAACACTGAAGCTTTCTTT. This codes for CASSPGQGLNTEAFF.

This chain links TRBV6-6 with TRBJ2-7, with a weak D call TRBD1 (6 bases). V was cut by 7 bases and J by 2 bases, with 15 bases left in between. CDR1 is MNHNY, CDR2 SVGAGI, per germline (reference sequence). CDR3 length equals 14 residues. The CDR3 spells CASTSSGQPYEQYF. The DNA of the CDR3 is TGTGCCAGCACTTCCAGTGGACAGCCCTACGAGCAGTACTTC.

The chain has TRBV5-6 and TRBJ2-1; 14 positions agree with TRBD2. The CDR3 runs 17 residues. The V and J ends lost 4 bases and 2 bases, in that order; junction bases with no gene match: 5. Germline CDR1 and CDR2: SGHDT and YYEEEE. The CDR3 here is CASSPGLAGGTYNEQFF. CDR3 in DNA: TGTGCCAGCAGCCCCGGACTAGCGGGAGGAACCTACAATGAGCAGTTCTTC.

The V and J genes are TRBV27 and TRBJ2-7; 10 bases map to TRBD2. The CDR3 runs to 16 residues. The V gene's germline CDR1 is MNHEY and CDR2 SMNVEV (reference sequence). The trim removed 1 base at V and 2 bases at J, leaving 5 bases unmatched. This chain's CDR3 is CASSLFLAGETYEQYF. CDR3 nucleotides: TGTGCCAGCAGTTTATTCCTAGCGGGGGAGACCTACGAGCAGTACTTC.